The 17 T cell receptor beta chains below all came from one sample that was sequenced in a study of technical replicates of blood from a handful of donors. TCRdb keeps only in-frame clones here, not all; method: immunoSEQ multiplex PCR. This sample has 14,000 or so clones, with over 80% found just once. Sequenced material: PBMCs. All receptors come from a human donor in good health.

This chain joins TRBV18 and TRBJ2-7, with 10 nucleotides matching TRBD1. With V trimmed by 2 bases and J by 2 bases, 15 bases remained unmatched. Germline assignment: CDR1 KGHSH and CDR2 LQKENI. The CDR3 is 19 amino acids. This chain's CDR3 is CASSPTTGGAGRTTYEQYF. The CDR3 DNA is TGTGCCAGCTCACCAACGACAGGGGGCGCGGGTCGCACCACCTACGAGCAGTACTTC.

The chain is built from TRBV6-1 and TRBJ2-1, with D perhaps TRBD1 (5 bases). The germline V gene has CDR1 MNHNS and CDR2 SASEGT. The CDR3 has 15 residues. V dropped 2 bases and J dropped 5 bases, with 13 bases sitting between them. CDR3 sequence (DNA): TGTGCCAGCAGTGAAAGGGCGACAGTCCACAATGAGCAGTTCTTC. It translates to CASSERATVHNEQFF.

This clone was detected only once. The V gene is TRBV7-9, the J gene TRBJ2-1, with 7 bases fitting TRBD2. Germline CDR1 and CDR2: SEHNR and FQNEAQ (reference sequence). The CDR3 length is 15 residues. Germline trimming cut 6 bases from V and 7 bases from J; bases unmatched to any gene: 12. The CDR3 nucleotides read TGTGCCAGCAGTTCATTTGGGCGGGAGTGGAATGAGCAGTTCTTC. Translated: CASSSFGREWNEQFF.

The sample holds a few counts of this clone. V gene TRBV29-1 combines with J gene TRBJ2-3; D possibly corresponds to TRBD1 (6 bases). CDR1 SQVTM and CDR2 ANQGSEA come from the germline V gene. Trimming pared 2 bases from V and 1 base from J, leaving 10 bases between. The length of the CDR3 is 14 residues. CDR3 nucleotides: TGCAGCGTTGAATCAGGGGACGGCACAGATACGCAGTATTTT. Residues: CSVESGDGTDTQYF.

This chain connects TRBV7-7 to TRBJ2-7; D is unresolved. Trimming shortened V by 2 bases and J by 2 bases, and 7 bases separated the two germline ends. Germline V CDR1 and CDR2: SSHAT, FNYEAQ (reference sequence). This CDR3 contains 13 residues. CDR3 sequence: CASSLQATYEQYF. CDR3 nucleotides: TGTGCCAGCAGCTTACAAGCGACCTACGAGCAGTACTTC.

The rearrangement uses TRBV7-6 and TRBJ2-7, with 9 positions matching TRBD2. V trimming: 1 base; J trimming: 5 bases; junction bases outside the gene matches: 6. Per the germline V gene, CDR1 is SGHVS and CDR2 is FNYEAQ. This CDR3 region has 15 residues. This CDR3 is CASSLVVAGENEQYF. CDR3 nucleotide sequence: TGTGCCAGCAGCTTAGTTGTAGCGGGAGAAAACGAGCAGTACTTC.

The V gene is TRBV5-6, the J gene TRBJ2-1, with D possibly TRBD1 on 6 matching bases. Germline V gene sequence: CDR1 SGHDT, CDR2 YYEEEE. V was trimmed by 3 bases and J by 4 bases, leaving 11 bases between them. CDR3 length equals 14 residues. The DNA for the CDR3 is TGTGCCAGCAGCTGGGGGACACCATACAATGAGCAGTTCTTC. Translation gives CASSWGTPYNEQFF.

This clone was seen only once. The rearrangement links TRBV6-5 to TRBJ2-1; D perhaps matches TRBD1 (6 bases). Germline V gene lookup returns CDR1 MNHEY and CDR2 SVGAGI. V gave up 1 base and J gave up 7 bases, with 11 bases separating them. CDR3 length: 14 amino acids. The CDR3 is CASSYLGAWNEQFF. Here the CDR3 DNA reads TGTGCCAGCAGTTACTTGGGGGCTTGGAATGAGCAGTTCTTC.

The chain couples TRBV6-5 to TRBJ2-7; D perhaps matches TRBD2 (7 bases). The CDR3 consists of 13 residues. Germline CDR1 and CDR2: MNHEY and SVGAGI. V lost 11 bases to trimming and J lost 6 bases, with 20 bases between them. The CDR3 spells CASKRGEGIEQYF. Written as DNA, the CDR3 is TGTGCCTCGAAGAGGGGGGAGGGGATCGAGCAGTACTTC.

The J gene is TRBJ2-3, the V gene TRBV19, with 8 bases lining up with TRBD2. CDR3 length: 16 residues. Trimming removed 3 bases from V and 6 bases from J; junction bases left unmatched: 11. From germline, CDR1 is LNHDA and CDR2 SQIVND (reference sequence). CDR3 loop: CASSIPGLVPGDTQYF. The CDR3 DNA reads TGTGCCAGTAGTATCCCGGGACTAGTCCCCGGGGATACGCAGTATTTT.

This sequence joins TRBV28 and TRBJ2-4; 10 nucleotides agree with TRBD2. The CDR3 totals 19 residues. V lost 6 bases, J lost 1 base, and 15 bases stayed unmatched. Germline CDR1 and CDR2: MDHEN and SYDVKM. This CDR3 reads CASSPIKTLAGDAKNIQYF. The CDR3 nucleotides read TGTGCCAGCAGCCCCATAAAAACCCTAGCGGGAGATGCCAAAAACATTCAGTACTTC.

The V call is TRBV11-3, the J call TRBJ1-4; 9 bases map to TRBD1. The CDR3 totals 16 residues. V lost 1 base to trimming and J lost 7 bases; unmatched junction nucleotides: 7. Germline CDR1 is SGHNT and CDR2 is YENEEA. CDR3 protein: CASSLGLQGASEKLFF. CDR3 bases: TGTGCCAGCAGCTTAGGTTTACAGGGGGCGAGTGAAAAACTGTTTTTT.

The chain combines TRBV15 with TRBJ2-3, with D possibly TRBD2 on 5 matching bases. The CDR3 runs 15 residues. The germline CDR1 and CDR2 sequences are LNHNV and YYDKDF (reference sequence). Deletions cut 0 bases from V and 2 bases from J, with 9 bases between. CDR3 residues: CATSRDPSYTDTQYF. In nucleotides, the CDR3 is TGTGCCACCAGCAGAGATCCTAGCTACACAGATACGCAGTATTTT. Full variable domain (rest looked up from reference TRBV15 and TRBJ2-3): DAMVIQNPRYQVTQFGKPVTLSCSQTLNHNVMYWYQQKSSQAPKLLFHYYDKDFNNEADTPDNFQSRRPNTSFCFLDIRSPGLGDTAMYLCATSRDPSYTDTQYFGPGTRLTVL.

The rearrangement uses TRBV7-9 and TRBJ2-1; 9 positions agree with TRBD1. This CDR3 has 13 residues. Germline lookup yields CDR1 SEHNR and CDR2 FQNEAQ (reference sequence). V dropped 5 bases and J dropped 7; count of bases not matched to a gene: 3. The CDR3 DNA is TGTGCCAGCAGCCCTGGGACAGGGAATGAGCAGTTCTTC. Protein product: CASSPGTGNEQFF. Complete variable domain (other parts from reference TRBV7-9 and TRBJ2-1): DTGVSQNPRHKITKRGQNVTFRCDPISEHNRLYWYRQTLGQGPEFLTYFQNEAQLEKSRLLSDRFSAERPKGSFSTLEIQRTEQGDSAMYLCASSPGTGNEQFFGPGTRLTVL.

The V and J genes are TRBV28 and TRBJ2-3; 7 bases fit TRBD1. Trimming removed 6 bases from V and 0 bases from J; junction bases left unmatched: 15. The CDR3 loop spans 18 amino acids. Germline CDR1 MDHEN, CDR2 SYDVKM. The CDR3 DNA reads as TGTGCCAGCAGCCTGACAGGGCGCACTACAAGGAGCACAGATACGCAGTATTTT. This translates into CASSLTGRTTRSTDTQYF. Using reference TRBV28 and TRBJ2-3 for the parts outside the CDR3, the full variable domain is DVKVTQSSRYLVKRTGEKVFLECVQDMDHENMFWYRQDPGLGLRLIYFSYDVKMKEKGDIPEGYSVSREKKERFSLILESASTNQTSMYLCASSLTGRTTRSTDTQYFGPGTRLTVL.

This clone was seen once. J is TRBJ2-1 and V is TRBV7-9, with unresolved D. Germline CDR1 SEHNR, CDR2 FQNEAQ (reference sequence). V lost 4 bases, J lost 10 bases, and 17 bases lay in between. The CDR3 is made up of 14 amino acids. This CDR3 reads CASSSTLGPGEQFF. The DNA of the CDR3 is TGTGCCAGCAGCTCAACTCTGGGTCCCGGGGAGCAGTTCTTC.

The J gene is TRBJ2-2, the V gene TRBV7-9; a possible D gene is TRBD1 (6 bases). The V and J ends lost 5 bases and 6 bases respectively, with 13 bases between them. The CDR3 is 14 residues long. From germline, CDR1 is SEHNR and CDR2 FQNEAQ (reference sequence). CDR3 region: CASSPLSGAGELFF. Written as DNA, the CDR3 is TGTGCCAGCAGCCCGCTCTCAGGGGCCGGGGAGCTGTTTTTT.